A selection of T cell receptor beta chains follows, all from one sample in a study of regulatory T cells in long-lasting Graves disease. TCRdb recomputed calls from the multiplex PCR reads with MiXCR, one row per CDR3 protein. The sample comprises fewer than 650,000 distinct CDR3 sequences, less than 20% of which are singletons, and 18% rests with the top ten. The same data also went into a second study, on T cells in Graves' hyperthyroidism and ophthalmopathy.

Sequenced material: peripheral blood mononuclear cells (PBMCs), taken at new diagnosis, from a patient treated with antithyroid drugs. The receptors were gathered from a woman in her 30s with Graves disease. Both conserved end residues are part of each CDR3. Fields, in order: V gene, D gene, clone size, J gene, CDR3 protein, CDR3 DNA. A D gene is named only where the DNA matches it firmly. Not all rows give a size; the values are once, few, many and, for expanded clones, a class.

V gene: TRBV12-3/TRBV12-4
D gene: NA
clone size: few
J gene: TRBJ1-2
CDR3 protein: CASSETRWGYTF
CDR3 DNA: TGTGCCAGCAGCGAGACAAGGTGGGGCTACACCTTC

V gene: TRBV2
D gene: TRBD1
clone size: many
J gene: TRBJ2-7
CDR3 protein: CASSGGRDEQYF
CDR3 DNA: TGTGCCAGCTCAGGGGGCCGGGACGAGCAGTACTTC

V gene: TRBV12-3/TRBV12-4
D gene: NA
clone size: many
J gene: TRBJ1-5
CDR3 protein: CASSLALSEDFSNQPQHF
CDR3 DNA: TGTGCCAGCAGTTTAGCGCTTTCCGAAGACTTTAGCAATCAGCCCCAGCATTTT

V gene: TRBV2
D gene: TRBD1
clone size: many
J gene: TRBJ2-5
CDR3 protein: CASERDRQEAQYF
CDR3 DNA: TGTGCCAGCGAACGGGACAGGCAAGAGGCCCAGTACTTC

V gene: TRBV29-1
D gene: NA
clone size: NA
J gene: TRBJ1-5
CDR3 protein: CSVVSGPNQPQHF
CDR3 DNA: TGCAGCGTTGTCTCCGGACCCAATCAGCCCCAGCATTTT

V gene: TRBV28
D gene: NA
clone size: many
J gene: TRBJ1-6
CDR3 protein: CASSWPPGYNSPLHF
CDR3 DNA: TGTGCCAGCAGCTGGCCTCCAGGGTACAATTCACCCCTCCACTTT

V gene: TRBV7-9
D gene: NA
clone size: NA
J gene: TRBJ2-7
CDR3 protein: CASSLVVGLNSWQYF
CDR3 DNA: TGTGCCAGCAGCTTAGTGGTTGGGCTAAATAGTTGGCAGTACTTC

V gene: TRBV19
D gene: NA
clone size: NA
J gene: TRBJ1-5
CDR3 protein: CASSKEGAQPQHF
CDR3 DNA: TGTGCCAGTAGTAAAGAGGGAGCACAGCCCCAGCATTTT

V gene: TRBV3-1
D gene: TRBD2
clone size: NA
J gene: TRBJ2-5
CDR3 protein: CASSQIAGQETQYF
CDR3 DNA: TGTGCCAGCAGCCAAATAGCGGGGCAAGAGACCCAGTACTTC

V gene: TRBV6-1
D gene: NA
clone size: many
J gene: TRBJ1-5
CDR3 protein: CASKLTTNRGNQPQHF
CDR3 DNA: TGTGCCAGCAAACTAACAACCAACAGAGGAAATCAGCCCCAGCATTTT

V gene: TRBV28
D gene: NA
clone size: many
J gene: TRBJ2-3
CDR3 protein: CASLTRENRADTQYF
CDR3 DNA: TGTGCCAGTCTAACGCGGGAAAATAGAGCAGATACGCAGTATTTT

V gene: TRBV7-2
D gene: NA
clone size: few
J gene: TRBJ2-2
CDR3 protein: CASSFGTSNTGELFF
CDR3 DNA: TGTGCCAGCAGCTTCGGGACTTCCAACACCGGGGAGCTGTTTTTT

V gene: TRBV6-1
D gene: NA
clone size: many
J gene: TRBJ2-7
CDR3 protein: CASTPLHVHEQYF
CDR3 DNA: TGTGCCAGCACTCCTTTGCATGTCCACGAGCAGTACTTC

V gene: TRBV7-3
D gene: NA
clone size: NA
J gene: TRBJ2-7
CDR3 protein: CASSPGGKSYEQYF
CDR3 DNA: TGTGCCAGCAGCCCGGGCGGGAAATCCTACGAGCAGTACTTC

V gene: TRBV5-1
D gene: NA
clone size: many
J gene: TRBJ2-1
CDR3 protein: CASRTSLLSSEQFF
CDR3 DNA: TGCGCCAGCAGGACCTCCCTCCTATCTAGTGAGCAGTTCTTC

V gene: TRBV6-1
D gene: NA
clone size: many
J gene: TRBJ2-6
CDR3 protein: CASDRGSFSGANVLTF
CDR3 DNA: TGTGCCAGCGACAGAGGCTCGTTCTCTGGGGCCAACGTCCTGACTTTC

V gene: TRBV19
D gene: TRBD2
clone size: many
J gene: TRBJ2-1
CDR3 protein: CASSPAGSSYNEQFF
CDR3 DNA: TGTGCCAGCAGCCCAGCGGGAAGCTCCTACAATGAGCAGTTCTTC

V gene: TRBV2
D gene: TRBD1
clone size: many
J gene: TRBJ2-7
CDR3 protein: CASRAQGSSYEQYF
CDR3 DNA: TGTGCCAGCAGGGCACAGGGGTCATCCTACGAGCAGTACTTC

V gene: TRBV20-1
D gene: TRBD1
clone size: many
J gene: TRBJ1-1
CDR3 protein: CSARDHHRGDTEAFF
CDR3 DNA: TGCAGTGCTAGAGATCATCACAGGGGTGACACTGAAGCTTTCTTT

V gene: TRBV28
D gene: TRBD1
clone size: NA
J gene: TRBJ1-5
CDR3 protein: CASRGQGSNQPRHF
CDR3 DNA: TGTGCCAGCAGGGGACAGGGGAGCAATCAGCCCCGGCATTTT

V gene: TRBV28
D gene: TRBD1
clone size: many
J gene: TRBJ1-5
CDR3 protein: CASRPGGLVNQPQHF
CDR3 DNA: TGTGCCAGCAGACCAGGGGGGTTGGTGAATCAGCCCCAGCATTTT

V gene: TRBV7-9
D gene: NA
clone size: NA
J gene: TRBJ2-2
CDR3 protein: CASSPGHSNTGELFF
CDR3 DNA: TGTGCCAGCAGCCCTGGACACTCTAACACCGGGGAGCTGTTTTTT

V gene: TRBV28
D gene: NA
clone size: many
J gene: TRBJ1-3
CDR3 protein: CASSGRVGSGNTIYF
CDR3 DNA: TGTGCCAGCAGTGGACGGGTCGGGTCTGGAAACACCATATATTTT

V gene: TRBV18
D gene: NA
clone size: few
J gene: TRBJ1-4
CDR3 protein: CASSPLDEKLFF
CDR3 DNA: TGTGCCAGCTCACCACTCGATGAAAAACTGTTTTTT

V gene: TRBV6-1
D gene: NA
clone size: once
J gene: TRBJ1-5
CDR3 protein: CASKDSNQTQHF
CDR3 DNA: TGTGCCAGCAAGGATAGCAATCAGACCCAGCATTTT

V gene: TRBV6-1
D gene: TRBD1
clone size: many
J gene: TRBJ1-1
CDR3 protein: CASQYRQGSTEAFF
CDR3 DNA: TGTGCCAGCCAATACCGACAGGGGAGCACTGAAGCTTTCTTT

V gene: TRBV29-1
D gene: NA
clone size: few
J gene: TRBJ1-1
CDR3 protein: CSVASGREAFF
CDR3 DNA: TGCAGCGTTGCGAGTGGCCGTGAAGCTTTCTTT